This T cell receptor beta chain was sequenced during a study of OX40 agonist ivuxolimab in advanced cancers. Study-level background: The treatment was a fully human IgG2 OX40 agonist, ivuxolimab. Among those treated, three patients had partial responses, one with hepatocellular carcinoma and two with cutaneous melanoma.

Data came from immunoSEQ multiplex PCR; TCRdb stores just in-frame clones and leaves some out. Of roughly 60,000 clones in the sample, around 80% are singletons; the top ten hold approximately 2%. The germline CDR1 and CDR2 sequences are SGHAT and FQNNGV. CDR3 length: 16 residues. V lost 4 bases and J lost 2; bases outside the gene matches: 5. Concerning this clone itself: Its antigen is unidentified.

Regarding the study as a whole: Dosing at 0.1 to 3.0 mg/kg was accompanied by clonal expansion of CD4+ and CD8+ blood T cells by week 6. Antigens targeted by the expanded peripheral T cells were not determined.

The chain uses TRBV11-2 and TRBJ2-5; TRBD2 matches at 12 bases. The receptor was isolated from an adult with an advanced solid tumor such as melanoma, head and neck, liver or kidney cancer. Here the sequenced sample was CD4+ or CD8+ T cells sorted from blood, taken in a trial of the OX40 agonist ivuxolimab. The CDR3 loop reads CASSSPSGRVQETQYF. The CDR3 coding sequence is TGTGCCAGCAGCTCGCCTAGCGGGAGGGTACAAGAGACCCAGTACTTC.